These 26 T cell receptor beta chains originate from one sample sequenced in a study of cytomegalovirus exposure and HLA in healthy donors. The PCR employed 60 Vbeta primers together with 13 Jbeta primers. Using immunoSEQ multiplex PCR, the repertoire was profiled, and TCRdb retains in-frame clones only, with some absent. The repertoire holds about 140,000 clones, approximately 80% seen once, with roughly 2.5% in the top ten. Sequenced input: PBMCs. These receptors were taken from a boy aged 2 to 9 in good health and CMV-seronegative.

The chain is built from TRBV19 and TRBJ1-2; D gene unclear. This CDR3 has 15 residues. Trimming removed 5 bases at V and 7 bases at J, with 20 bases between. Germline values: CDR1 LNHDA, CDR2 SQIVND (reference sequence). CDR3 amino acids: CASSPVEGSRVGYTF. DNA of the CDR3: TGTGCCAGTAGTCCCGTTGAGGGTTCAAGGGTTGGCTACACCTTC.

The chain links TRBV9 to TRBJ1-6; 10 nucleotides line up with TRBD1. The V segment lost 3 bases and the J segment 13 bases; nucleotides outside the gene matches: 10. There are 15 residues in the CDR3. Germline values: CDR1 SGDLS, CDR2 YYNGEE. For the CDR3, the DNA is TGTGCCAGCAGCGCGACGGACAGGGGGGGGATTCCCCTCCACTTT. It codes for CASSATDRGGIPLHF.

The chain links TRBV4-2 to TRBJ2-2; 10 bases align to TRBD2. The CDR3 contains 18 residues. The V gene end was trimmed by 1 base and the J gene end by 3 bases; junction bases not matched to a gene: 8. The germline V gene has CDR1 LGHNA and CDR2 YNFKEQ. CDR3 nucleotides: TGTGCCAGCAGCCAAGGGGATAGCGGGAGGCGAGACACCGGGGAGCTGTTTTTT. Residues: CASSQGDSGRRDTGELFF.

This chain connects TRBV9 to TRBJ2-5; D may be TRBD2 (6 bases). V was pared by 2 bases and J by 0 bases, with 8 bases between. Germline assignment: CDR1 SGDLS and CDR2 YYNGEE. CDR3 length: 14 amino acids. The CDR3 DNA sequence: TGTGCCAGCAGCGTCCGGGACTACCAAGAGACCCAGTACTTC. Its protein product is CASSVRDYQETQYF.

The chain is built from TRBV28 and TRBJ1-1; perhaps TRBD1 as D (5 bases). Trimming took 6 bases from V and 3 from J, leaving 23 bases between them. CDR3 length: 17 residues. Germline lookup yields CDR1 MDHEN and CDR2 SYDVKM. CDR3 amino acids: CASSPWQGPSSDTEAFF. The CDR3 nucleotides are TGTGCCAGCAGCCCCTGGCAGGGCCCCTCTTCGGACACTGAAGCTTTCTTT.

This chain uses TRBV6-5 with TRBJ1-5; D uncertain. V was trimmed by 5 bases and J by 4 bases, leaving 12 bases between them. Germline assignment: CDR1 MNHEY and CDR2 SVGAGI. The CDR3 totals 14 residues. The CDR3 spells CASSNRGQNQPQHF. The CDR3 coding sequence is TGTGCCAGCAGTAATCGAGGTCAAAATCAGCCCCAGCATTTT.

The chain is built from TRBV5-6 and TRBJ2-7; 7 bases line up with TRBD2. Germline assignment: CDR1 SGHDT and CDR2 YYEEEE. J was trimmed by 5 bases and V by 4 bases; bases with no gene match: 9. The CDR3 consists of 14 residues. DNA of the CDR3: TGTGCCAGCAGCCCCGCCGGAGCGGGACACGAGCAGTACTTC. This codes for CASSPAGAGHEQYF.

In its sample, this clone was seen once. The genes are TRBV11-3 and TRBJ2-5; the match to TRBD2 covers 9 bases. The CDR3 runs to 16 residues. V shed 2 bases and J 5 bases; nucleotides not matched to a gene: 9. Germline lookup yields CDR1 SGHNT and CDR2 YENEEA. The CDR3 region has the DNA TGTGCCAGCAGCTTACTGGCGGGAGGGCGTGGGGAGACCCAGTACTTC. It is translated as CASSLLAGGRGETQYF. Based on the CDR3 plus reference TRBV11-3 and TRBJ2-5, the full variable domain is EAGVVQSPRYKIIEKKQPVAFWCNPISGHNTLYWYLQNLGQGPELLIRYENEEAVDDSQLPKDRFSAERLKGVDSTLKIQPAELGDSAVYLCASSLLAGGRGETQYFGPGTRLLVL.

CDR3 sequence reads: CASSVALFRQPQHF. The CDR3 DNA sequence: TGTGCCAGCAGCGTAGCTCTGTTTCGTCAGCCCCAGCATTTT. The J gene is TRBJ1-5, the V gene TRBV9; D is undetermined. Germline assignment: CDR1 SGDLS and CDR2 YYNGEE. The V and J ends lost 0 bases and 6 bases respectively, with 10 bases between them. The CDR3 has 14 residues.

The chain is built from TRBV5-6 and TRBJ1-2; tentatively, D is TRBD1 (6 bases). Per germline, CDR1 SGHDT and CDR2 YYEEEE. V gave up 4 bases and J gave up 0 bases, with 13 bases separating them. This CDR3 is 15 amino acids long. CDR3 nucleotides: TGTGCCAGCAGCACCGGACAGACTACTAACTATGGCTACACCTTC. Translated, it gives CASSTGQTTNYGYTF.

The chain carries TRBV2 and TRBJ1-5; D is uncertain. The CDR3 is made up of 12 amino acids. The germline CDR1 and CDR2 sequences are SNHLY and FYNNEI. V gave up 4 bases and J gave up 7 bases, with 8 bases separating them. The DNA of the CDR3 is TGTGCCAGCAGTGTCCGCGAACAGCCCCAGCATTTT. Translation: CASSVREQPQHF.

This clone came up a few times. This rearrangement joins TRBV19 to TRBJ2-7, with 10 positions matching TRBD1. The V and J ends lost 5 bases and 3 bases, in that order; junction bases with no gene match: 7. The germline gives CDR1 LNHDA, CDR2 SQIVND (reference sequence). This CDR3 region has 15 residues. The CDR3 loop is CASSSGGQGIYEQYF. The CDR3 bases are TGTGCCAGTAGTTCGGGGGGACAGGGGATCTACGAGCAGTACTTC.

This chain links TRBV7-9 with TRBJ1-5; D is possibly TRBD1 (6 bases). The CDR3 is 15 residues long. Germline V lookup: CDR1 SEHNR, CDR2 FQNEAQ (reference sequence). Trimming left V 5 bases short and J 6 bases short, with 17 bases between. Here the CDR3 DNA reads TGTGCCAGCAGCCTAGGAGGGGACATTATTCAGCCCCAGCATTTT. Protein: CASSLGGDIIQPQHF.

V is TRBV27 and J is TRBJ2-1; 7 nucleotides align to TRBD2. Unmatched junction bases numbered 3, after V lost 2 bases and J lost 2 bases. This CDR3 spans 15 amino acids. CDR1 and CDR2 (germline): MNHEY, SMNVEV (reference sequence). DNA of the CDR3: TGTGCCAGCAGTTTAGCGGGAGCACCCTACAATGAGCAGTTCTTC. Its translation is CASSLAGAPYNEQFF.

This chain uses TRBV25-1 with TRBJ2-7; D gene unclear. V was trimmed by 3 bases and J by 2 bases, leaving 17 bases between them. The CDR3 runs to 16 residues. Looked up from germline, CDR1 is MGHDK and CDR2 is SYGVNS. The CDR3 region has the DNA TGTGCCAGCAGTGACTCCGGTCACGTCGGTACCTACGAGCAGTACTTC. Its protein product is CASSDSGHVGTYEQYF.

This sequence joins TRBV9 and TRBJ1-2; a possible D gene is TRBD1 (6 bases). CDR1 is SGDLS and CDR2 is YYNGEE in the germline V gene. This CDR3 region has 15 residues. Trimming left V 0 bases short and J 4 bases short, with 13 bases between. The CDR3 DNA is TGTGCCAGCAGCGTAGTGGACAGAGGACCCTATGGCTACACCTTC. It yields the protein CASSVVDRGPYGYTF.

The rearrangement uses TRBV19 and TRBJ1-1, with a tentative D call TRBD1 (6 bases). CDR1 is LNHDA and CDR2 is SQIVND in the germline V gene (reference sequence). Trimming left V 1 base short and J 11 bases short, with 11 bases between. The CDR3 has 12 amino acids. CDR3 loop: CASSIVDREAFF. In nucleotides, the CDR3 is TGTGCCAGTAGTATAGTGGACAGAGAGGCTTTCTTT.

The V gene is TRBV9, the J gene TRBJ2-7; 9 bases are shared with TRBD1. V trimming: 0 bases; J trimming: 4 bases; junction bases outside the gene matches: 5. CDR1 and CDR2 from the germline V gene are SGDLS and YYNGEE. CDR3 size: 15 residues. CDR3 loop: CASSVGGGTGYEQYF. CDR3 nucleotide sequence: TGTGCCAGCAGCGTAGGGGGGGGGACAGGGTACGAGCAGTACTTC.

The chain recombines TRBV28 with TRBJ2-7; D might be TRBD1 (6 bases). Germline values: CDR1 MDHEN, CDR2 SYDVKM. The CDR3 runs to 12 residues. Trimming pared 5 bases from V and 6 bases from J, leaving 11 bases between. The CDR3 spells CASSDQGFEQYF. The CDR3 region has the DNA TGTGCCAGCAGTGACCAGGGGTTCGAGCAGTACTTC.

This clone was recorded only once. The chain uses TRBV10-3 and TRBJ2-1, with TRBD1 identical over 7 bases. Germline-derived CDR1 and CDR2 are ENHRY and SYGVKD. V was pared by 8 bases and J by 8 bases, with 6 bases of the junction left unmatched. The CDR3 extends over 12 amino acids. The CDR3 DNA is TGTGCCATCGGCGAAGGGGGCTATGAGCAGTTCTTC. Translating gives CAIGEGGYEQFF.

This clone was recorded once. V and J are TRBV27 and TRBJ2-2; D perhaps matches TRBD2 (7 bases). CDR1 is MNHEY, CDR2 SMNVEV, per germline (reference sequence). Trimming pared 7 bases from V and 4 bases from J, leaving 19 bases between. The CDR3 has 16 residues. The CDR3 spells CASTLGGAQTTGELFF. DNA of the CDR3: TGTGCCAGCACCTTGGGGGGGGCCCAGACCACCGGGGAGCTGTTTTTT.

The chain has TRBV5-1 and TRBJ1-1; 9 bases match TRBD1. This CDR3 has 14 residues. Germline trimming cut 0 bases from V and 4 bases from J; bases unmatched to any gene: 1. Germline V gene sequence: CDR1 SGHRS, CDR2 YFSETQ. This CDR3 is CASSLGQGGTEAFF. The CDR3 DNA reads as TGCGCCAGCAGCTTGGGACAGGGGGGCACTGAAGCTTTCTTT. The full variable domain, its missing parts supplied by reference TRBV5-1 and TRBJ1-1, is KAGVTQTPRYLIKTRGQQVTLSCSPISGHRSVSWYQQTPGQGLQFLFEYFSETQRNKGNFPGRFSGRQFSNSRSEMNVSTLELGDSALYLCASSLGQGGTEAFFGQGTRLTVV.

The chain couples TRBV11-2 to TRBJ1-2; D is unresolved. V dropped 5 bases and J dropped 8 bases, with 21 bases sitting between them. The germline gives CDR1 SGHAT, CDR2 FQNNGV. This CDR3 is built from 15 residues. CDR3 DNA sequence: TGTGCCAGCAGCCCACGCACGTCCAGGCACGGAGGCTACACCTTC. This translates into CASSPRTSRHGGYTF.

This chain connects TRBV4-3 to TRBJ2-1, with 10 bases identical to TRBD2. The CDR3 has 16 residues. The germline V gene encodes CDR1 LGHNA and CDR2 YSLEER. Trimming took 8 bases from V and 0 from J; bases not matched to a gene: 7. For the CDR3, the DNA is TGCGCCAGCGGGGGGACTAGCGAGAGCTCCTACAATGAGCAGTTCTTC. It specifies CASGGTSESSYNEQFF.

This clone was observed a handful of times. The rearrangement uses TRBV14 and TRBJ2-1; a weak D match, TRBD1 (5 bases). The germline V gene encodes CDR1 SGHDN and CDR2 FVKESK. V shed 1 base and J shed 7 bases, with 5 bases lying between them. CDR3 size: 12 residues. This CDR3 is CASSQGQNEQFF. DNA of the CDR3: TGTGCCAGCAGCCAAGGACAGAATGAGCAGTTCTTC. Filled out from reference TRBV14 and TRBJ2-1, the complete variable domain reads EAGVTQFPSHSVIEKGQTVTLRCDPISGHDNLYWYRRVMGKEIKFLLHFVKESKQDESGMPNNRFLAERTGGTYSTLKVQPAELEDSGVYFCASSQGQNEQFFGPGTRLTVL.

The rearrangement uses TRBV19 and TRBJ1-1; 7 positions agree with TRBD1. This CDR3 spans 15 amino acids. The J segment lost 0 bases and the V segment lost 8 bases, leaving 9 bases of the junction unmatched. Germline CDR1 is LNHDA and CDR2 is SQIVND (reference sequence). CDR3 sequence reads: CASRTGDSLNTEAFF. The CDR3 bases are TGTGCCAGTCGGACGGGGGACAGTTTGAACACTGAAGCTTTCTTT.